One and the same sample provided the 18 T cell receptor beta chains below, sequenced in a study of T-cell reconstitution after alpha-beta-depleted transplantation in children. Preparing the TCRbeta library involved the use of unique molecular identifiers. TCRdb fed the PCR reads into MiXCR, producing one record per CDR3 protein. The sample includes around 100,000 distinct CDR3 sequences, approximately 10% of them seen just once. Sequences were derived from PBMCs, sampled before TCRalphabeta/CD19-depleted stem cell transplant. The source of these receptors is a boy aged 2 to 10 with acute lymphoblastic leukemia, due to receive a stem cell transplant.

In this sample, this clonotype turned up once. This may arise from a read error, as a much more abundant clone is one base away. The conserved phenylalanine or tryptophan is not found at the CDR3 terminus, so this likely reflects a read error. This rearrangement joins TRBV20-1 to TRBJ2-7, with 7 bases matching TRBD1. The germline CDR1 and CDR2 sequences are DFQATT and SNEGSKA (reference sequence). V was clipped by 4 bases and J by 3 bases; unmatched bases: 12. This CDR3 has 15 amino acids. The CDR3 DNA is TGCAGTGCTACCGGGGACAGTGTTGTCTACTACGAGCAGTACTGC. It yields the protein CSATGDSVVYYEQYC.

This chain connects TRBV19 to TRBJ2-1; D is perhaps TRBD1 (5 bases). V gave up 6 bases and J gave up 0 bases, with 15 bases separating them. This CDR3 comprises 16 residues. Germline CDR1 LNHDA, CDR2 SQIVND (reference sequence). The CDR3 here is CASRPSARVSYNEQFF. The CDR3 bases are TGTGCCAGTAGGCCTTCCGCCAGGGTCTCCTACAATGAGCAGTTCTTC.

This clonotype was seen only a few times. The CDR3 coding sequence is TGCGCCAGCAGCTTGGGAGATAACACTGAAGCTTTCTTT. It specifies CASSLGDNTEAFF. The V call is TRBV5-1, the J call TRBJ1-1; D unresolved. The CDR3 runs 13 residues. Germline V gene lookup returns CDR1 SGHRS and CDR2 YFSETQ. The V and J ends lost 0 bases and 2 bases respectively, with 5 bases between them. The entire variable domain, with the rest obtained from reference TRBV5-1 and TRBJ1-1, is as follows: KAGVTQTPRYLIKTRGQQVTLSCSPISGHRSVSWYQQTPGQGLQFLFEYFSETQRNKGNFPGRFSGRQFSNSRSEMNVSTLELGDSALYLCASSLGDNTEAFFGQGTRLTVV.

This clonotype was observed at least ten times. The V call is TRBV6-5, the J call TRBJ1-1, with D uncertain. V was clipped by 6 bases and J by 6 bases, with 11 bases between them. Germline V CDR1 and CDR2: MNHEY, SVGAGI. This CDR3 spans 12 amino acids. In DNA form, the CDR3 reads TGTGCCAGCAGCAACGGGCCCTCTGAAGCTTTCTTT. This codes for CASSNGPSEAFF.

A few counts support this clonotype. The V gene is TRBV6-2 or TRBV6-3, the J gene TRBJ1-5; D is perhaps TRBD1 (5 bases). The V and J ends lost 6 bases and 3 bases respectively, with 15 bases between them. Germline-derived CDR1 and CDR2 are MNHEY and SVGEGT. The CDR3 runs 15 residues. CDR3: CASSIAGGYNQPQHF. Written as DNA, the CDR3 is TGTGCCAGCAGCATTGCGGGGGGGTACAATCAGCCCCAGCATTTT.

This clonotype was observed at least ten times. CDR3 protein: CASSLGGWGTDTQYF. The CDR3 DNA is TGTGCCAGCAGTTTAGGGGGATGGGGCACAGATACGCAGTATTTT. The rearrangement links TRBV12-3 or TRBV12-4 to TRBJ2-3; D remains ambiguous. CDR3 size: 15 residues. Trimming cost V 1 base and J 1 base, with 9 bases left between them.

Comments on this clonotype: No conserved phenylalanine or tryptophan ends this CDR3, so it is likely a read error. Because the CDR3's place on the DNA is in doubt, the DNA is left out and the CDR3 is given as listed by TCRdb. The rearrangement joins TRBV14 to TRBJ2-1; the D call TRBD2 from the table was never checked on the DNA. In germline, CDR1 is SGHDN, CDR2 FVKESK. With termini counted, the CDR3 has 14 amino acids. This CDR3 reads CASSQEVALTEQFA.

This clonotype was seen more than once but under ten times. The V gene is TRBV20-1, the J gene TRBJ2-1; TRBD2 aligns across 10 bases. Germline V gene lookup returns CDR1 DFQATT and CDR2 SNEGSKA (reference sequence). CDR3 length: 14 residues. V lost 1 base to trimming and J lost 7 bases; unmatched junction nucleotides: 4. The CDR3 DNA follows: TGCAGTGCTAGAGTCCTAGCGGGAGTTAATGAGCAGTTCTTC. This encodes CSARVLAGVNEQFF.

This clonotype was seen ten or more times. This rearrangement joins TRBV11-2 to TRBJ2-7; 8 nucleotides line up with TRBD2. Trimming cost V 5 bases and J 4 bases; bases outside gene matches: 16. CDR1 is SGHAT and CDR2 is FQNNGV in the germline V gene. There are 17 residues in the CDR3. The CDR3 loop is CASSPQSPGLGLYEQYF. As DNA, the CDR3 is TGTGCCAGCAGCCCACAATCTCCGGGACTAGGTCTGTACGAGCAGTACTTC.

This clonotype was counted only a few times. The V gene is TRBV12-3 or TRBV12-4, the J gene TRBJ2-7, with unresolved D. The V end lost 6 bases, the J end lost 3 bases, and 15 bases lay between the germline ends. CDR3 size: 14 residues. This chain's CDR3 is CASSSTHASYEQYF. Here the CDR3 DNA reads TGTGCCAGCAGCAGTACCCACGCGAGCTACGAGCAGTACTTC.

This clonotype was detected a few times. This chain uses TRBV20-1 with TRBJ1-1, with a possible D match to TRBD1 (5 bases). Trimming removed 3 bases at V and 5 bases at J, with 10 bases between. This CDR3 comprises 12 residues. CDR1 DFQATT and CDR2 SNEGSKA come from the germline V gene (reference sequence). The CDR3 region has the DNA TGCAGTGCTAGGCTCAGGGTGACTGAAGCTTTCTTT. It translates to CSARLRVTEAFF.

This clonotype has just a few counts. The chain combines TRBV3-1 with TRBJ2-4; D is ambiguous. The CDR3 is made up of 16 amino acids. Trimming took off 0 bases at V and 3 bases at J, with 12 bases between the two ends. Germline V gene data show CDR1 as LGHDT and CDR2 as YNNKEL (reference sequence). The CDR3 loop reads CASSQEGPRGKNIQYF. In nucleotides, the CDR3 is TGTGCCAGCAGCCAAGAAGGGCCTAGAGGCAAAAACATTCAGTACTTC. Based on the CDR3 plus reference TRBV3-1 and TRBJ2-4, the full variable domain is DTAVSQTPKYLVTQMGNDKSIKCEQNLGHDTMYWYKQDSKKFLKIMFSYNNKELIINETVPNRFSPKSPDKAHLNLHINSLELGDSAVYFCASSQEGPRGKNIQYFGAGTRLSVL.

This clonotype was detected many times. The chain recombines TRBV10-3 with TRBJ2-1; 8 bases are shared with TRBD1. The CDR3 is 15 residues long. Germline V gives CDR1 ENHRY, CDR2 SYGVKD. V shed 0 bases and J 4 bases; nucleotides not matched to a gene: 2. CDR3 sequence (DNA): TGTGCCATCAGTGAGTCGGACAGGGAGTACAATGAGCAGTTCTTC. Translation: CAISESDREYNEQFF.

The chain couples TRBV9 to TRBJ2-7; possibly TRBD1 for D (5 bases). Germline CDR1 is SGDLS and CDR2 is YYNGEE. Trimming removed 1 base from V and 4 bases from J, with 15 bases in between. This CDR3 comprises 15 residues. The CDR3 nucleotides are TGTGCCAGCAGCGTAACCTGGCAGGGTGGGTACGAGCAGTACTTC. It encodes CASSVTWQGGYEQYF. The variable domain in full, completed from reference TRBV9 and TRBJ2-7, reads DSGVTQTPKHLITATGQRVTLRCSPRSGDLSVYWYQQSLDQGLQFLIQYYNGEERAKGNILERFSAQQFPDLHSELNLSSLELGDSALYFCASSVTWQGGYEQYFGPGTRLTVT.

In its sample, this clonotype was seen a few times. The chain employs TRBV25-1 and TRBJ2-2; D perhaps matches TRBD1 (5 bases). V was clipped by 4 bases and J by 4 bases, with 13 bases between them. Germline V gene lookup returns CDR1 MGHDK and CDR2 SYGVNS. The CDR3 consists of 15 residues. The CDR3 spells CASSVGAGGTGELFF. The CDR3 DNA reads as TGTGCCAGCAGTGTTGGGGCCGGTGGCACCGGGGAGCTGTTTTTT.

This clonotype was counted many times. This chain joins TRBV5-5 and TRBJ2-3, with a possible D match to TRBD2 (5 bases). The germline gives CDR1 SGHKS, CDR2 YYEKEE (reference sequence). Trimming left V 0 bases short and J 8 bases short, with 16 bases between. The length of the CDR3 is 15 residues. CDR3 in amino acids: CASSLGERKMGTQYF. The DNA for the CDR3 is TGTGCCAGCAGCTTGGGTGAGCGGAAGATGGGTACGCAGTATTTT.

The chain links TRBV20-1 to TRBJ2-3; no firm D call. V was pared by 0 bases and J by 0 bases, with 10 bases between. Germline CDR1 and CDR2: DFQATT and SNEGSKA (reference sequence). This CDR3 comprises 15 residues. CDR3 nucleotides: TGCAGTGCTAGAGACTCGCTTGTTAGCACAGATACGCAGTATTTT. This gives the protein CSARDSLVSTDTQYF.

This clonotype was observed at least ten times. The V and J genes are TRBV3-1 and TRBJ2-7, with D tentatively TRBD1 (6 bases). CDR1 and CDR2 (germline): LGHDT, YNNKEL (reference sequence). CDR3 length equals 15 residues. The V end lost 3 bases, the J end lost 3 bases, and 15 bases lay between the germline ends. The CDR3 bases are TGTGCCAGCAGCCATAATCCGGACAGCTACTACGAGCAGTACTTC. Protein sequence: CASSHNPDSYYEQYF.